What follows is one T cell receptor beta chain and its context. Sequencing was performed with immunoSEQ multiplex PCR; in TCRdb, only in-frame clones are kept and a portion is missing. Altogether under 55,000 clones are present, 90% to 95% being singletons, with the ten largest covering roughly 10%. These data come from a study of T cell changes during pregnancy in multiple sclerosis. This sequence originates from a female donor with multiple sclerosis, enrolled in a pregnancy study. Sequenced material: CD8+ T cells from peripheral blood mononuclear cells, taken after pregnancy.

CDR3 protein: CASSLESQGHYNSPLHF. CDR3 bases: TGTGCCAGCAGCTTGGAGTCACAGGGCCACTATAATTCACCCCTCCACTTT. The rearrangement links TRBV5-4 to TRBJ1-6; the D gene is possibly TRBD1 (6 bases). With 0 bases removed from V and 3 bases from J, the gap between germline ends came to 13 bases. The CDR3 is 17 amino acids. Germline loops: CDR1 SGHNT, CDR2 YYREEE (reference sequence).